This paragraph reports one TCR beta chain. A few counts support this clonotype. Its antigen is still unknown. No qualities accompany the bases; no much larger clone lies one base away. This specimen belongs to a study of naive and memory T cell subsets (dated by TCRdb to the late 2010s). About the investigation overall: An open-source, UMI-based TCR alpha and beta sequencing pipeline was applied to sorted naive and memory peripheral blood T cell subsets. The results of the functional CMV T cell responses matched the IgG serology results in every case. RNA was DNase-treated and reverse transcribed with TCR constant-region primers, mostly using SuperScript III. Results the study describes overall, beyond this receptor: After error correction, over 90% of naive TCR sequences appeared only once, giving much steeper abundance distributions than memory subsets. A few larger clonotypes were present in naive repertoires, especially CD8 naive repertoires, and these clonotypes were possibly memory cells re-expressing CD45RA. In both CD4 and CD8 cells, the Gini index increased while Shannon and inverse Simpson diversity decreased from naive through CM, EM and EMRA. The repertoire findings for the naive and memory subsets could not be validated, as no ground truth was available. The abundance of TCRs followed a power law with an exponent that differed between naive and memory subsets yet stayed consistent across the three individuals. RNA-based TCR counts may be influenced by expression changes linked to T cell activation and differentiation. Clonotypes were defined as single alpha or beta chain sequences, not paired alpha/beta receptors.

Via the germline V gene (reference sequence), CDR1 is SEHNR and CDR2 FQNEAQ. The CDR3, from cysteine to phenylalanine, totals 11 residues. Solely the CDR3 DNA is kept, with 33 bases framed from the first base. The V and J ends are trimmed by 3 bases and 7 bases, leaving 5 bases between them. Separate amplification of TCR alpha and beta chain libraries was performed from the second PCR step onward. Donor CMV status was determined by IFNgamma production from CD4+ T cells after overnight stimulation of fresh PBMCs with CMV viral lysate. Using Miltenyi beads, CD4 T cells were first positively selected, and CD8 T cells were then positively selected from the CD4-negative fraction. Cells were stained for CD3, CD4, CD8, CD45RA, CD27 and a live/dead dye and were sorted on a BD Aria II into four subsets based on CD45RA and CD27. Blood came from a few healthy volunteers, each fractionated into CD4 and CD8 T cells and then into four differentiation subsets. Approximately 130 ml of peripheral blood was drawn per donor, and PBMC were isolated by Ficoll-Paque PLUS density-gradient centrifugation. Sorted cells were lysed in RLT buffer, and RNA was extracted with a Qiagen RNeasy kit and stored at -80°C.

Receptor amplification or capture employed UMI-ligation and nested PCR. The beta constant-region primer was an equimolar mix of two oligonucleotides covering both TRBC1 and TRBC2. Four rounds of PCR, combining the SP2 primer with nested alpha and beta constant-region primers, were used to amplify the ligated cDNA. A single-stranded oligonucleotide containing the SP2 primer and a 12-nucleotide UMI was joined to the 3' end of the cDNA by T4 RNA ligase 1. Incubation of the ligation reaction lasted roughly 18-25 hours at 16 degrees C. To avoid over-amplification, PCR2 was usually performed as a SYBR Green qPCR and halted once a predetermined threshold was reached. Every purification after the first one was done using Agencourt AMPure XP magnetic beads. Library quantification was done by Qubit, followed by a TapeStation check on which the main peak was expected at around 650 bp. The pooled libraries were sequenced on an Illumina MiSeq using v2 2x251 paired-end kits, which usually yielded roughly 0.85-2.2 million reads per sample. Each sample was pooled at about 4.2 nM, and roughly 5-7% PhiX was included to help cluster recognition. As for the original processing: Using tag matching that tolerated one base-pair mismatch, Decombinator assigned V and J genes to FASTQ reads that had been processed by Demultiplexor. Collapsinator used UMIs to correct both sequencing errors and frequency errors arising from PCR heterogeneity. CDR3Translator translated TCRs and extracted CDR3s from the conserved cysteine to the FGXG phenylalanine, flagging non-productive sequences. Gini, Shannon entropy and inverse Simpson indices were computed after subsampling the repertoires to the same number of UMI-defined TCRs. Within the linear range, a power law was fitted by maximum likelihood to the distributions of clonotype abundance. When run on a single naive CD8 sample, MIGEC and the pipeline yielded similar UMI counts, similar unique TCR numbers and similar clonal distributions. One analysis removed from the naive repertoire any naive TCRs that were also present in any memory subset from the same donor. Repertoires were searched for 7,322 CMV-associated CDR3 sequences compiled from VDJdb and a published dataset. Using fastp at Q25 and MiXCR, TCRdb reprocessed the public reads and kept productive beta chains. One record per CDR3 amino acid sequence lists the most common genes and DNA. TCRdb, not the authors, supplied the V and J calls. The sample yields 85,000 to 130,000 distinct CDR3 sequences; approximately 14% were counted once. Clones ranked in the top ten supply 2.5% to 3.5% of the sample.

The TCR sequence derives from a human donor in good health. Recombination linked TRBV7-9 to TRBJ2-3, with the identity of the D gene unclear. Material for sequencing was naive CD8+ T cells from blood. The sample's cell subset or site label, in plain terms: naive T cells, CD45RA high CD27+. The encoded CDR3 is CASSFNYTQYF. Here is the DNA: TGTGCCAGCAGCTTCAATTATACGCAGTATTTT.